These T cell receptor beta chains were read from a single sample in a study of identical twins. MiXCR was run by TCRdb on the 5' RACE reads, yielding one entry per CDR3 protein. The sample contains more than 600,000 distinct CDR3 sequences, about 18% of which appear only once. This same sample was also taken into another study, of T cells expressing NK-cell markers.

The sample was PBMCs. These receptors came from a woman aged 18-30 years in good health. CDR3s include the opening cysteine and the closing phenylalanine or tryptophan. The D gene is left open where the match is weak. Size tells how often a clone was seen (once, few, many) or the class of an expanded clone, and some rows leave it out.

V gene	clone size	J gene	D gene	CDR3 DNA	CDR3 protein
TRBV7-2	few	TRBJ2-1	NA	TGTGCCAGCAGCTTCAGGGGAACGTCCTACAATGAGCAGTTCTTC	CASSFRGTSYNEQFF
TRBV10-3	few	TRBJ2-7	TRBD1	TGTGCCATCAACCCGGGACAGGGGAGGTACGAGCAGTACTTC	CAINPGQGRYEQYF
TRBV7-9	few	TRBJ2-5	TRBD1	TGTGCCAGCAGCTCCTTAGGGACAGGGTCGCAAGAGACCCAGTACTTC	CASSSLGTGSQETQYF
TRBV29-1	few	TRBJ2-1	NA	TGCAGCGTCGGCACCTCTGCTAGGATTGAGCAGTTCTTC	CSVGTSARIEQFF
TRBV2	NA	TRBJ2-5	TRBD2	TGTGCCAGCAGTGAGTTAGCGGGGGCTCATCAAGAGACCCAGTACTTC	CASSELAGAHQETQYF
TRBV20-1	few	TRBJ2-7	NA	TGCAGTGCTAGAGGGCAGAGCTACGAGCAGTACTTC	CSARGQSYEQYF
TRBV12-3/TRBV12-4	few	TRBJ2-4	NA	TGTGCCAGCACTTGGGGAAAAAGGAGGGCCGGTAAAAACATTCAGTACTTC	CASTWGKRRAGKNIQYF
TRBV24-1	few	TRBJ2-3	TRBD1	TGTGCCACCAGTGATGGGGGGACAGGGGCTGATACGCAGTATTTT	CATSDGGTGADTQYF
TRBV6-1	NA	TRBJ2-1	TRBD2	TGTGCCAGCAGTGAGACTAGCGGCGAGCTCCCTTACAATGAGCAGTTCTTC	CASSETSGELPYNEQFF
TRBV5-5	NA	TRBJ2-7	NA	TGTGCCAGCACCCCGAGCTCGGCCGACGAGCAGTACTTC	CASTPSSADEQYF
TRBV25-1	few	TRBJ1-5	TRBD1	TGTGCCAGCATGGTACAGGGGTATAGCAATCAGCCCCAGCATTTT	CASMVQGYSNQPQHF
TRBV7-6	NA	TRBJ2-3	TRBD2	TGTGCCAGCAGCTCCCCCTGGGTAGCGGGGGCCACTTTCTCTTTCACAGATACGCAGTATTTT	CASSSPWVAGATFSFTDTQYF
TRBV6-5	few	TRBJ2-3	NA	TGTGCCAGCAGTTACCGGTCCAGAAGAGATACGCAGTATTTT	CASSYRSRRDTQYF
TRBV20-1	few	TRBJ2-3	NA	TGCAGTGCTAGAGATGCAGGGTGGCCAGATACGCAGTATTTT	CSARDAGWPDTQYF
TRBV7-8	NA	TRBJ2-7	NA	TGTGCCAGCAGTCCCAGGCGGATAGGACCCTACGAGCAGTACTTC	CASSPRRIGPYEQYF
TRBV28	once	TRBJ2-1	NA	TGTGCCAGCAGTTTTACCGGGGTGCCTGAGCAGTTCTTC	CASSFTGVPEQFF
TRBV7-2	once	TRBJ2-3	NA	TGTGCCAGCAGCTCGGCCCAGCCGCCGAATACGCAGTATTTT	CASSSAQPPNTQYF
TRBV9	NA	TRBJ2-1	TRBD2	TGTGCCAGCAGCGTAACTAGCGGAGAAAGGTTGTATGAGCAGTTCTTC	CASSVTSGERLYEQFF
TRBV9	few	TRBJ2-7	TRBD1	TGTGCCAGCAGCGCCCGGGACAGGGAGTACGAGCAGTACTTC	CASSARDREYEQYF
TRBV20-1	few	TRBJ2-1	NA	TGCAGTGCCAAGGCCCTAGGTGGCTACAATGAGCAGTTCTTC	CSAKALGGYNEQFF
TRBV12-5	NA	TRBJ2-5	TRBD2	TGTGCTAGTGGTTTGGCTGTACTAGCGGGGGGGCGGCAAGAGACCCAGTACTTC	CASGLAVLAGGRQETQYF
TRBV7-3	NA	TRBJ2-7	TRBD2	TGTGCCAGCAGCGTACGTAGGACTAGCGTCGGTCTTTCCTACGAGCAGTACTTC	CASSVRRTSVGLSYEQYF